A single sample gave rise to the 8 T cell receptor beta chains below, sequenced in a study of blood T cell repertoires in COVID-19. This table comes from immunoSEQ multiplex PCR, and its TCRdb copy is limited to in-frame clones, with some not included. The profile covers about 280,000 clones, with more than 85% appearing a single time and roughly 5.1% taken by the ten largest. The material sequenced was peripheral blood. Source of these receptors: a man aged 40-49 years with acute or convalescent COVID-19.

The chain couples TRBV3-1 (or the pseudogene TRBV3-2) to TRBJ1-2, with 10 bases matching TRBD1. Germline V gives CDR1 LGHDT, CDR2 YNNKEL (reference sequence). The junction had 6 bases not matched to a gene; V was cut back by 2 bases and J by 6 bases. The CDR3 is made up of 15 amino acids. CDR3 in amino acids: CASSQHTGTGDGYTF. The CDR3 nucleotides are TGTGCCAGCAGCCAACATACCGGGACAGGGGATGGCTACACCTTC.

V is TRBV5-1 and J is TRBJ2-7, with TRBD2 identical over 10 bases. This CDR3 spans 15 amino acids. Germline loops: CDR1 SGHRS, CDR2 YFSETQ. After removal of 5 bases from V and 3 bases from J, the junction contained 8 bases not matched to a gene. CDR3 in DNA: TGCGCCAGCAGAAATAGCGGGGGGACTTACTACGAGCAGTACTTC. It codes for CASRNSGGTYYEQYF.

Only one count was recorded for this clone. This chain uses TRBV5-1 with TRBJ2-7, with 7 bases that match TRBD1. Germline trimming cut 4 bases from V and 2 bases from J; bases unmatched to any gene: 9. Germline values: CDR1 SGHRS, CDR2 YFSETQ. This CDR3 is 15 amino acids long. CDR3 nucleotides: TGCGCCAGCAGCCATTGGACAGGTGCAGCCTACGAGCAGTACTTC. This sequence encodes CASSHWTGAAYEQYF.

The J gene is TRBJ1-3, the V gene TRBV7-9, with D unresolved. The CDR3 is made up of 15 amino acids. Trimming stripped 5 bases from V and 0 bases from J, with 11 bases between. Germline V gene lookup returns CDR1 SEHNR and CDR2 FQNEAQ (reference sequence). This CDR3 reads CASSHGRGSGNTIYF. The CDR3 DNA sequence: TGTGCCAGCAGCCACGGACGGGGCTCTGGAAACACCATATATTTT.

V gene TRBV10-1 combines with J gene TRBJ1-2, with TRBD1 matching over 7 bases. Trimming removed 0 bases from V and 2 bases from J; junction bases left unmatched: 24. CDR1 and CDR2 from the germline V gene are WNHNN and SYGVQD (reference sequence). The CDR3 contains 22 residues. As DNA, the CDR3 is TGCGCCAGCAGTGAGTCGGGTCTGGCGTCTTTAGGGGGCTGGAACTTCAACTATGGCTACACCTTC. Amino acids: CASSESGLASLGGWNFNYGYTF.

The chain links TRBV18 to TRBJ1-1; 8 bases match TRBD1. Germline V gives CDR1 KGHSH, CDR2 LQKENI. V gave up 7 bases and J gave up 3 bases; unmatched junction bases: 4. The CDR3 sequence is 13 residues long. CDR3 residues: CASLNRGDTEAFF. The DNA of the CDR3 is TGTGCCAGCTTGAACAGGGGGGACACTGAAGCTTTCTTT.

The chain is built from TRBV6-5 and TRBJ1-2; D is unresolved. CDR1 and CDR2 (germline): MNHEY, SVGAGI. The V and J ends lost 6 bases and 8 bases respectively, with 10 bases between them. This CDR3 comprises 11 residues. The CDR3 sequence is CASSNSRGYTF. The CDR3 region has the DNA TGTGCCAGCAGCAACTCGCGCGGCTACACCTTC.

This clone was seen only once. The chain links TRBV27 to TRBJ1-1; D is undetermined. The CDR3 is 13 residues long. The ends were cut back, 4 bases at V and 4 bases at J, with 10 bases in the middle. Germline lookup yields CDR1 MNHEY and CDR2 SMNVEV (reference sequence). The CDR3 protein is CASSSGSGTEAFF. DNA for the CDR3: TGTGCCAGCAGTTCCGGGTCGGGCACTGAAGCTTTCTTT.